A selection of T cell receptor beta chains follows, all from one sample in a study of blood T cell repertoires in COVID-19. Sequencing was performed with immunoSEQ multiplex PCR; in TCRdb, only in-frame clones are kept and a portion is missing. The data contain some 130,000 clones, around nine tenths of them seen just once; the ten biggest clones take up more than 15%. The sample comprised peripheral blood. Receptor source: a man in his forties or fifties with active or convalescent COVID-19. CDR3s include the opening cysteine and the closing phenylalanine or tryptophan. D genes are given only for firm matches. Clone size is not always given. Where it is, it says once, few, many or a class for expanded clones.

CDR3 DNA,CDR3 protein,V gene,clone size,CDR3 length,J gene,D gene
TGTGCCTGGTCCACAGGGACAACTAATGAAAAACTGTTTTTT,CAWSTGTTNEKLFF,TRBV30,few,14,TRBJ1-4,NA
TGTGCCACCAAGGCTAGCGGGAGTGATGAGCAGTTCTTC,CATKASGSDEQFF,TRBV24-1,NA,13,TRBJ2-1,TRBD2
TGTGCCAGCAGCCAATTTCAGGGTCAGCCCCAGCATTTT,CASSQFQGQPQHF,TRBV3-1/TRBV3-2,NA,13,TRBJ1-5,NA
TGTGCCAGTAATGAGGACAGGGCGGGTAATTCACCCCTCCACTTT,CASNEDRAGNSPLHF,TRBV19,NA,15,TRBJ1-6,TRBD1
TGTGCCAGCAGCTTAAGGGACAGGGACACAGATACGCAGTATTTT,CASSLRDRDTDTQYF,TRBV11-2,few,15,TRBJ2-3,TRBD1
TGCGCCAGCAGCTTGGTTCCGACATCGAACACTGAAGCTTTCTTT,CASSLVPTSNTEAFF,TRBV5-1,NA,15,TRBJ1-1,NA
TGTGCCAGCAGCTTCCGGACAGGGCTTTCGAACACCGGGGAGCTGTTTTTT,CASSFRTGLSNTGELFF,TRBV11-3,NA,17,TRBJ2-2,TRBD1
TGCAGCGTTGAAGAAGGACAGGGTAGGGGCGAAGCTTTCTTT,CSVEEGQGRGEAFF,TRBV29-1,NA,14,TRBJ1-1,TRBD1
TGTGCCAGCACCCCTGCCCCGGGGGGCGCAGAAAAACTGTTTTTT,CASTPAPGGAEKLFF,TRBV6-5,NA,15,TRBJ1-4,NA
TGCAGCGTTTCACACCGGGACATAGTCAACACTGAAGCTTTCTTT,CSVSHRDIVNTEAFF,TRBV29-1,NA,15,TRBJ1-1,NA
TGTGCCAGCAGCACAACTGACAGGGACGTTGTCTACGAGCAGTACTTC,CASSTTDRDVVYEQYF,TRBV13,NA,16,TRBJ2-7,TRBD1
TGCAGCGCAGGGGGCATGAACACTGAAGCTTTCTTT,CSAGGMNTEAFF,TRBV29-1,NA,12,TRBJ1-1,TRBD1
TGCGCCAGCAGCTTGTCGGGAGATGGCTACACCTTC,CASSLSGDGYTF,TRBV5-1,NA,12,TRBJ1-2,NA
TGTGCCAGTAGTAGGGCCCTAGGGGCGGCTGGAAACACCATATATTTT,CASSRALGAAGNTIYF,TRBV19,NA,16,TRBJ1-3,NA
TGCGCCAGCAGCCAAGACAGGGCCTACAATGAGCAGTTCTTC,CASSQDRAYNEQFF,TRBV4-1,NA,14,TRBJ2-1,NA
TGCGCCAGCAGCCTATCCGGGGGGGCTACGACCGAGCAGTACTTC,CASSLSGGATTEQYF,TRBV5-1,once,15,TRBJ2-7,TRBD2
TGTGCCAGCAGTTTAAGACTGAACAATGAGCAGTTCTTC,CASSLRLNNEQFF,TRBV12-3/TRBV12-4,NA,13,TRBJ2-1,NA
TGCGCCAGCAGCCAAGAGTATCCAGGGATTCCTGAAGCTTTCTTT,CASSQEYPGIPEAFF,TRBV4-3,NA,15,TRBJ1-1,NA
TGTGCCAGCAGTTCCCAGGGGGCGCCGACAGATACGCAGTATTTT,CASSSQGAPTDTQYF,TRBV28,NA,15,TRBJ2-3,TRBD1
TGCGCCAGCAGTGACCAGCGGGGGGGGCGGGATACGCAGTATTTT,CASSDQRGGRDTQYF,TRBV10-1,NA,15,TRBJ2-3,TRBD2
TGCAGTGCTAGTGGGACAGGGAGGTCCCTGGGGAATGAGCAGTTCTTC,CSASGTGRSLGNEQFF,TRBV20-1,NA,16,TRBJ2-1,TRBD1
TGTGCCAGCAGCCAGGACAGGGGCATCAATGGCTACACCTTC,CASSQDRGINGYTF,TRBV28,NA,14,TRBJ1-2,TRBD1
TGTGCCAGCAGCGGCCCAATAGCGGGACGTAACGATGAGCAGTTCTTC,CASSGPIAGRNDEQFF,TRBV2,NA,16,TRBJ2-1,TRBD2
TGTGCCAGCACCAAGGACAGGGGTAATGAAAAACTGTTTTTT,CASTKDRGNEKLFF,TRBV6-6,NA,14,TRBJ1-4,TRBD1
TGCGCCAGCAGCCAAGATATAGCGGGAGGCCTGGTAGATACGCAGTATTTT,CASSQDIAGGLVDTQYF,TRBV4-1,NA,17,TRBJ2-3,TRBD2
TGCGCCAGCAGCTCCGGACAGACGGGCGAAGGAAACACCATATATTTT,CASSSGQTGEGNTIYF,TRBV5-1,NA,16,TRBJ1-3,NA
TGTGCCAGCAGCGGACTAGCGAACACCGGGGAGCTGTTTTTT,CASSGLANTGELFF,TRBV6-5,NA,14,TRBJ2-2,TRBD2
TGTGCCAGCAGGGCTAGCGGGCGATCCGTCTCCTACAATGAGCAGTTCTTC,CASRASGRSVSYNEQFF,TRBV5-8,NA,17,TRBJ2-1,TRBD2
TGTGCCAGCAGCATACGGGACAGGAAGGTAGAGACCCAGTACTTC,CASSIRDRKVETQYF,TRBV9,NA,15,TRBJ2-5,TRBD1
TGTGCCAGCAGGGGCTCGCATACTAGCGGGAGCTCCTACAATGAGCAGTTCTTC,CASRGSHTSGSSYNEQFF,TRBV2,NA,18,TRBJ2-1,TRBD2
TGTGCCAGCAGTTACCGGGGACTAACCGACAATGAGCAGTTCTTC,CASSYRGLTDNEQFF,TRBV6-6,NA,15,TRBJ2-1,TRBD2
TGTGCCTGGAGTCCTCCAGGGGGCTACACTGAAGCTTTCTTT,CAWSPPGGYTEAFF,TRBV30,NA,14,TRBJ1-1,TRBD1
TGTGCCAGCAGCTTAGTAATTGAGTATGAGCAGTTCTTC,CASSLVIEYEQFF,TRBV7-2,NA,13,TRBJ2-1,NA
TGTGCCAGCAGCTTGTATTTGACAGTAAAAGCGGGCGAGCAGTACTTC,CASSLYLTVKAGEQYF,TRBV5-6,NA,16,TRBJ2-7,NA
TGTGCCAGCAGGCCAACAGGGACCCACACTGAAGCTTTCTTT,CASRPTGTHTEAFF,TRBV28,once,14,TRBJ1-1,NA
TGTGCCAGCAGTGGCGCAGGCCATATGAACACTGAAGCTTTCTTT,CASSGAGHMNTEAFF,TRBV27,few,15,TRBJ1-1,NA
TGTGCCAGCAGCGGAGCACCTGAGTACTACGAGCAGTACTTC,CASSGAPEYYEQYF,TRBV9,NA,14,TRBJ2-7,NA
TGTGCCAGCAGTCGCGGGACAGCGGGAAACATTCAGTACTTC,CASSRGTAGNIQYF,TRBV6-6,once,14,TRBJ2-4,NA
TGTGCCAGCAGTGAAGTTAAGGGGAGGAACTATGGCTACACCTTC,CASSEVKGRNYGYTF,TRBV6-1,NA,15,TRBJ1-2,NA